These 2 T cell receptor beta chains came from one sample sequenced in a study of blood T cell dynamics during melanoma immunotherapy. Sequencing used immunoSEQ multiplex PCR; TCRdb keeps in-frame clones, though not all of them. The sample yields more than 10,000 clones, 75% to 90% seen once. Documented time point: week 3, after first cycle of checkpoint inhibitor. Specimen: blood, collected from a patient treated with checkpoint blockade. The receptors derive from a human donor with melanoma.

The rearrangement joins TRBV7-3 to TRBJ1-1, with D perhaps TRBD1 (5 bases). The CDR3 length is 15 residues. The germline V gene encodes CDR1 SGHTA and CDR2 FQGTGA. V gave up 5 bases and J gave up 1 base, with 14 bases separating them. The CDR3 protein is CASSPNGDSNTEAFF. In nucleotides, the CDR3 is TGTGCCAGCAGCCCGAACGGGGACTCGAACACTGAAGCTTTCTTT.

V and J are TRBV5-4 and TRBJ2-5; TRBD1 aligns across 7 bases. Germline-derived CDR1 and CDR2 are SGHNT and YYREEE (reference sequence). Trimming removed 1 base from V and 1 base from J; junction bases left unmatched: 4. The CDR3 spans 15 residues. CDR3 sequence: CASSLMSGGQETQYF. CDR3 DNA: TGTGCCAGCAGCTTGATGTCAGGGGGCCAAGAGACCCAGTACTTC.